A single sample gave rise to the 11 T cell receptor beta chains below, sequenced in a study of immune evolution from preneoplasia to lung adenocarcinoma. The data were produced by immunoSEQ multiplex PCR, yet TCRdb's version contains in-frame clones alone and is incomplete. The sample carries around 12,000 clones, more than 70% recorded once. Material: FFPE minimally invasive lung adenocarcinoma tissue. The receptors derive from a person aged 70 to 85 with lung adenocarcinoma.

The chain has TRBV2 and TRBJ1-4; D uncertain. Germline values: CDR1 SNHLY, CDR2 FYNNEI. The CDR3 covers 15 residues. V was cut by 6 bases and J by 4 bases, with 15 bases left in between. CDR3 DNA sequence: TGTGCCAGCAGGTTTGGAGATTCCGGTAATGAAAAACTGTTTTTT. It yields the protein CASRFGDSGNEKLFF.

The V gene is TRBV5-1, the J gene TRBJ2-5; D is possibly TRBD2 (7 bases). Germline CDR1 reads SGHRS; CDR2 reads YFSETQ. The CDR3 is 15 residues long. With 2 bases removed from V and 3 bases from J, the gap between germline ends came to 14 bases. The CDR3 DNA reads as TGCGCCAGCAGCTTTAACGGGGGGCGAGAAGAGACCCAGTACTTC. This codes for CASSFNGGREETQYF.

The chain carries TRBV5-4 and TRBJ2-3; D is unclear. This CDR3 is 13 amino acids long. Trimming shortened V by 6 bases and J by 6 bases, and 14 bases separated the two germline ends. Germline V gene sequence: CDR1 SGHNT, CDR2 YYREEE (reference sequence). The CDR3, as DNA: TGTGCCAGCACAGACCAGTACCACGATACGCAGTATTTT. The encoded protein is CASTDQYHDTQYF.

A few counts support this clone. The rearrangement links TRBV28 to TRBJ2-7; D is undetermined. The CDR3 spans 11 residues. Germline loops: CDR1 MDHEN, CDR2 SYDVKM. V lost 4 bases to trimming and J lost 3 bases, with 4 bases between them. CDR3 coding DNA: TGTGCCAGCAGTTGGGGCTACGAGCAGTACTTC. Translating gives CASSWGYEQYF.

Note on this clone: One end of the junction is discordant with germline, which a read error may explain. V is TRBV5-1 and J is TRBJ2-1; D not resolved. Germline V gives CDR1 SGHRS, CDR2 YFSETQ. The CDR3 spans 13 residues. CDR3 nucleotide sequence: TGCGCCTGCAGATTGGGCTCCTACAATGAGCAGTTCTTC. Translation gives CACRLGSYNEQFF.

The V and J genes are TRBV18 and TRBJ1-1, with 7 bases fitting TRBD1. CDR1 KGHSH and CDR2 LQKENI come from the germline V gene. The junction had 7 bases not matched to a gene; V was cut back by 4 bases and J by 5 bases. CDR3 length: 14 residues. The CDR3: CASSLLQGLTEAFF. The CDR3 coding sequence is TGTGCCAGCTCACTCCTACAGGGGCTTACTGAAGCTTTCTTT.

The chain is built from TRBV28 and TRBJ2-2, with D uncertain. The germline CDR1 and CDR2 sequences are MDHEN and SYDVKM. The V end lost 3 bases, the J end lost 6 bases, and 11 bases lay between the germline ends. The CDR3 has 14 amino acids. The CDR3 sequence is CASSFELLSGELFF. CDR3 in DNA: TGTGCCAGCAGTTTCGAGCTCCTCTCCGGGGAGCTGTTTTTT.

The chain combines TRBV28 with TRBJ2-1, with TRBD2 identical over 8 bases. This CDR3 has 16 residues. The junction had 7 bases not matched to a gene; V was cut back by 6 bases and J by 0 bases. In germline, CDR1 is MDHEN, CDR2 SYDVKM. The CDR3 nucleotides read TGTGCCAGCAGCGGGAGGGCCTCCAGCTCCTACAATGAGCAGTTCTTC. Translating gives CASSGRASSSYNEQFF.

V is TRBV30 and J is TRBJ1-2; unclear D gene. Germline assignment: CDR1 GTSNPN and CDR2 SVGIG (reference sequence). Trimming took off 7 bases at V and 4 bases at J, with 7 bases between the two ends. CDR3 size: 10 residues. The CDR3 loop is CASGSYGYTF. The CDR3 region has the DNA TGTGCCTCGGGGAGCTATGGCTACACCTTC.

In regard to this clone: The sample contains more than one DNA sequence encoding this CDR3. For the CDR3, the DNA is TGTGCCAGCAGCTTCCGTACGGGCGAGCAGTACTTC. It encodes CASSFRTGEQYF. The rearrangement links TRBV13 to TRBJ2-7; D not certain. With 3 bases removed from V and 6 bases from J, the gap between germline ends came to 9 bases. The CDR3 spans 12 residues. Germline-derived CDR1 and CDR2 are PRHDT and FYEKMQ (reference sequence).

In regard to this clone: Other DNA sequences in this sample translate to the same CDR3. The chain combines TRBV7-3 with TRBJ2-1; the D is unclear. The germline V and J ends were trimmed by 5 bases and 0 bases, with 11 bases remaining between them. CDR3 size: 15 residues. Germline loops: CDR1 SGHTA, CDR2 FQGTGA. CDR3 sequence reads: CASSPAPSSYNEQFF. The CDR3 nucleotides read TGTGCCAGCAGCCCGGCACCTAGCTCCTACAATGAGCAGTTCTTC.